The 27 T cell receptor beta chains in this list originate from one sample, sequenced in a study of shared clonotypes between healthy human individuals. This table comes from immunoSEQ multiplex PCR, and its TCRdb copy is limited to in-frame clones, with some not included. This sample has about 2.4 million clones, with roughly 92% found just once. Material: naive CD4+ T cells sorted from blood. Subset specified: CD45RA+ positively selected. The receptors stem from a man between 18 and 35 years old in good health.

The CDR3 loop reads CAISESAAAGTEAFF. Here the CDR3 DNA reads TGTGCCATCAGTGAGTCCGCCGCCGCGGGGACTGAAGCTTTCTTT. The J gene is TRBJ1-1, the V gene TRBV10-3, with D uncertain. The CDR3 extends over 15 amino acids. Germline values: CDR1 ENHRY, CDR2 SYGVKD. The ends were cut back, 0 bases at V and 5 bases at J, with 13 bases in the middle.

This chain connects TRBV5-1 to TRBJ2-7; tentatively, D is TRBD1 (5 bases). The V gene's germline CDR1 is SGHRS and CDR2 YFSETQ. V was shortened by 0 bases and J by 1 base, with 11 bases between the two germline ends. The CDR3 loop spans 15 amino acids. DNA for the CDR3: TGCGCCAGCAGCTTGGCGCCAGGGCTATCCTACGAGCAGTACTTC. Encoded protein: CASSLAPGLSYEQYF.

Points on this clone: Other DNA sequences in this specimen translate into the identical CDR3. The chain is built from TRBV5-6 and TRBJ1-2; TRBD1 matches 8 bases. CDR3 size: 13 residues. Trimming took 0 bases from V and 6 from J; bases not matched to a gene: 1. CDR1 and CDR2 from the germline V gene are SGHDT and YYEEEE. The CDR3 reads CASSLGTGNGYTF. The CDR3 DNA reads TGTGCCAGCAGCTTGGGGACAGGGAATGGCTACACCTTC.

Turning to this clone: The same CDR3 is also encoded by other DNA sequences in this sample. The chain combines TRBV6-5 with TRBJ1-5; possible D gene TRBD1, 6 bases. Germline CDR1 is MNHEY and CDR2 is SVGAGI. CDR3 length: 15 amino acids. Trimming left V 2 bases short and J 3 bases short, with 11 bases between. The CDR3 sequence is CASSYSGQSNQPQHF. In DNA form, the CDR3 reads TGTGCCAGCAGTTACAGTGGACAGTCCAATCAGCCCCAGCATTTT.

This clone was seen a few times. The V gene is TRBV7-9, the J gene TRBJ2-7; D is ambiguous. Trimming removed 1 base at V and 7 bases at J, with 11 bases between. This CDR3 spans 13 amino acids. The germline V gene has CDR1 SEHNR and CDR2 FQNEAQ (reference sequence). The CDR3 loop is CASSLETIGEQYF. In nucleotides, the CDR3 is TGTGCCAGCAGCTTAGAGACCATTGGGGAGCAGTACTTC.

The chain links TRBV5-1 to TRBJ2-7; 9 bases are shared with TRBD2. Germline CDR1 reads SGHRS; CDR2 reads YFSETQ. The CDR3 is 17 residues long. The J segment lost 3 bases and the V segment lost 4 bases, leaving 14 bases of the junction unmatched. This CDR3 reads CASSPREGSGGNYEQYF. The CDR3 nucleotides are TGCGCCAGCAGCCCCAGGGAGGGGAGCGGGGGGAACTACGAGCAGTACTTC.

The chain carries TRBV6-1 and TRBJ1-4, with 7 nucleotides matching TRBD1. The ends lost 7 bases at V and 7 bases at J; junction bases unmatched: 6. Germline V gene lookup returns CDR1 MNHNS and CDR2 SASEGT. The CDR3 sequence is 13 residues long. For the CDR3, the DNA is TGTGCCAGCAAAGGACAGGAAAGTGAAAAACTGTTTTTT. Translation: CASKGQESEKLFF.

As regards this clone: Other DNA sequences of this sample code for an identical CDR3. V is TRBV6-5 and J is TRBJ1-5; no definite D call. The CDR3 is 12 residues long. Germline CDR1 is MNHEY and CDR2 is SVGAGI. V was clipped by 8 bases and J by 0 bases, with 5 bases between them. The CDR3 sequence is CASRNSNQPQHF. DNA of the CDR3: TGTGCCAGCCGAAATAGCAATCAGCCCCAGCATTTT.

The chain carries TRBV5-6 and TRBJ2-3; TRBD2 agrees at 13 bases. The trim removed 4 bases at V and 2 bases at J, leaving 4 bases unmatched. The CDR3 totals 16 residues. Germline CDR1 is SGHDT and CDR2 is YYEEEE. The CDR3 protein is CASSGGLAGPTDTQYF. CDR3 nucleotide sequence: TGTGCCAGCAGCGGGGGACTAGCGGGACCCACAGATACGCAGTATTTT. The complete variable domain, with remaining parts taken from reference TRBV5-6 and TRBJ2-3, reads DAGVTQSPTHLIKTRGQQVTLRCSPKSGHDTVSWYQQALGQGPQFIFQYYEEEERQRGNFPDRFSGHQFPNYSSELNVNALLLGDSALYLCASSGGLAGPTDTQYFGPGTRLTVL.

Regarding this clone: The identical CDR3 is also encoded by other nucleotide sequences in the sample. The chain links TRBV5-1 to TRBJ2-7, with 8 bases identical to TRBD1. The junction had 7 bases not matched to a gene; V was cut back by 4 bases and J by 4 bases. CDR3 length: 14 residues. In germline, CDR1 is SGHRS, CDR2 YFSETQ. CDR3 loop: CASSGTGGSYEQYF. The CDR3 DNA reads as TGCGCCAGCAGCGGGACAGGAGGATCTTACGAGCAGTACTTC.

The rearrangement uses TRBV5-1 and TRBJ1-5; the D gene is possibly TRBD1 (6 bases). V gave up 0 bases and J gave up 1 base, with 11 bases separating them. The CDR3 length is 16 residues. Germline loops: CDR1 SGHRS, CDR2 YFSETQ. The CDR3 DNA reads as TGCGCCAGCAGCTTGGCTGGAGGGGGAAGCAATCAGCCCCAGCATTTT. Its translation: CASSLAGGGSNQPQHF.

Regarding this clone: Additional DNA sequences in this sample encode the identical CDR3. This sequence joins TRBV7-2 and TRBJ2-7; D is unclear. The ends were cut back, 1 base at V and 1 base at J, with 5 bases in the middle. CDR3 length equals 13 residues. The germline V gene has CDR1 SGHTA and CDR2 FQGNSA. Here the CDR3 DNA reads TGTGCCAGCAGCTTAGTGTCTTCCTACGAGCAGTACTTC. Amino acids: CASSLVSSYEQYF.

In its sample, this clone was seen a few times. J is TRBJ2-1 and V is TRBV30; D is undetermined. This CDR3 contains 15 residues. The germline V gene encodes CDR1 GTSNPN and CDR2 SVGIG (reference sequence). Trimming took off 2 bases at V and 5 bases at J, with 16 bases between the two ends. CDR3 bases: TGTGCCTGGAGTCCCGGATTGGGCGATCACAATGAGCAGTTCTTC. Amino acids: CAWSPGLGDHNEQFF.

The V gene is TRBV7-2, the J gene TRBJ1-1; D remains ambiguous. Germline V CDR1 and CDR2: SGHTA, FQGNSA. The CDR3 consists of 11 residues. The germline V and J ends were trimmed by 1 base and 7 bases, with 4 bases remaining between them. The CDR3 loop reads CASSLGDEAFF. The CDR3 region has the DNA TGTGCCAGCAGCTTAGGTGATGAAGCTTTCTTT.

The CDR3 DNA follows: TGTGCCAGCAGGGAAAGACGGGCTAGCGGGACCCTCCGGACTCTGCACGAGCAGTACTTC. This translates into CASRERRASGTLRTLHEQYF. V gene TRBV21-1 combines with J gene TRBJ2-7; TRBD2, the D gene given by the table, was not confirmed from the DNA. TRBV21-1 is a pseudogene. The CDR3 length is 20 residues.

Comment on this clone: The sample carries other DNA sequences with the same CDR3. The chain uses TRBV5-4 and TRBJ2-5; 7 bases map to TRBD2. V dropped 0 bases and J dropped 2; count of bases not matched to a gene: 1. This CDR3 spans 14 amino acids. Germline V lookup: CDR1 SGHNT, CDR2 YYREEE (reference sequence). CDR3 in DNA: TGTGCCAGCAGCTTGGGCGGGAGACAAGAGACCCAGTACTTC. It translates to CASSLGGRQETQYF.

The chain uses TRBV28 and TRBJ2-3; 8 nucleotides align to TRBD2. Looked up from germline, CDR1 is MDHEN and CDR2 is SYDVKM. Trimming removed 6 bases from V and 4 bases from J; junction bases left unmatched: 9. The CDR3 has 15 amino acids. This CDR3 reads CASSPGGASADTQYF. The CDR3 DNA is TGTGCCAGCAGCCCCGGGGGGGCTTCGGCAGATACGCAGTATTTT.

The V call is TRBV6-1, the J call TRBJ2-3, with D unresolved. CDR3 length equals 15 residues. V was clipped by 4 bases and J by 1 base, with 12 bases between them. Per germline, CDR1 MNHNS and CDR2 SASEGT. CDR3: CASSGRRLRTDTQYF. For the CDR3, the DNA is TGTGCCAGCAGTGGCAGGCGACTTCGCACAGATACGCAGTATTTT.

The chain is built from TRBV5-5 and TRBJ1-4, with 8 bases fitting TRBD1. In germline, CDR1 is SGHKS, CDR2 YYEKEE (reference sequence). The J segment lost 5 bases and the V segment lost 4 bases, leaving 4 bases of the junction unmatched. The CDR3 covers 14 residues. The CDR3 protein is CASSRGQVNEKLFF. CDR3 coding DNA: TGTGCCAGCAGCCGGGGACAGGTGAATGAAAAACTGTTTTTT. Complete variable domain (other parts from reference TRBV5-5 and TRBJ1-4): DAGVTQSPTHLIKTRGQQVTLRCSPISGHKSVSWYQQVLGQGPQFIFQYYEKEERGRGNFPDRFSARQFPNYSSELNVNALLLGDSALYLCASSRGQVNEKLFFGSGTQLSVL.

The chain combines TRBV29-1 with TRBJ2-5, with D possibly being TRBD1 or TRBD2 (5 bases each). Trimming cost V 7 bases and J 2 bases, with 14 bases left between them. CDR3 size: 13 residues. The V gene's germline CDR1 is SQVTM and CDR2 ANQGSEA. In DNA, the CDR3 is TGCAGCGCAAACCGGGGCCGGCAAGAGACCCAGTACTTC. This encodes CSANRGRQETQYF.

The V and J genes are TRBV6-4 and TRBJ2-1; unclear D gene. CDR1 and CDR2 (germline): MRHNA, SNTAGT. The length of the CDR3 is 15 residues. Between the trimmed V and J ends, which lost 5 bases and 4 bases, there was a span of 15 bases. As DNA, the CDR3 is TGTGCCAGCAGTAATGGGATCGGGCCTTACAATGAGCAGTTCTTC. It yields the protein CASSNGIGPYNEQFF.

The rearrangement links TRBV18 to TRBJ1-5, with D maybe TRBD1 (5 bases). The CDR3 consists of 14 residues. Trimming pared 3 bases from V and 4 bases from J, leaving 10 bases between. CDR1 KGHSH and CDR2 LQKENI come from the germline V gene. The DNA of the CDR3 is TGTGCCAGCTCACCGACACGGGGGAATCAGCCCCAGCATTTT. Translated: CASSPTRGNQPQHF. The entire variable domain, with the rest obtained from reference TRBV18 and TRBJ1-5, is as follows: NAGVMQNPRHLVRRRGQEARLRCSPMKGHSHVYWYRQLPEEGLKFMVYLQKENIIDESGMPKERFSAEFPKEGPSILRIQQVVRGDSAAYFCASSPTRGNQPQHFGDGTRLSIL.

This chain links TRBV5-1 with TRBJ2-2; 12 bases align to TRBD2. V shed 4 bases, J shed 0 bases, and the junction held 4 bases outside the gene matches. CDR3 length equals 17 residues. The germline gives CDR1 SGHRS, CDR2 YFSETQ. CDR3 sequence: CASSLTSGGPNTGELFF. The DNA for the CDR3 is TGCGCCAGCAGCCTGACTAGCGGGGGACCGAACACCGGGGAGCTGTTTTTT.

This clone turned up a few times. The gene calls are TRBV30 and TRBJ1-6; possible D gene TRBD1, 6 bases. The germline V gene has CDR1 GTSNPN and CDR2 SVGIG (reference sequence). V was cut by 8 bases and J by 6 bases, with 17 bases left in between. The length of the CDR3 is 14 residues. CDR3 sequence: CAGGAGTLNSPLHF. CDR3 bases: TGTGCCGGGGGAGCAGGGACACTTAATTCACCCCTCCACTTT.

To note about this clone: Other DNA sequences in the same sample also yield this CDR3. The chain couples TRBV10-1 to TRBJ2-7; possibly TRBD2 for D (5 bases). This CDR3 comprises 13 residues. Per germline, CDR1 WNHNN and CDR2 SYGVQD (reference sequence). V gave up 0 bases and J gave up 3 bases, with 6 bases separating them. The CDR3 nucleotides are TGCGCCAGCAGTGAGTCGGGGAGCTACGAGCAGTACTTC. Its protein product is CASSESGSYEQYF.

The chain is built from TRBV28 and TRBJ1-4; D is unclear. With 3 bases removed from V and 6 bases from J, the gap between germline ends came to 14 bases. Germline V gives CDR1 MDHEN, CDR2 SYDVKM. The CDR3 is 15 amino acids. The CDR3, as DNA: TGTGCCAGCAGTTTTGGGCTCGGAGGCTATGAAAAACTGTTTTTT. This gives the protein CASSFGLGGYEKLFF.

The chain recombines TRBV6-1 with TRBJ1-2; D is unclear. This CDR3 is 13 amino acids long. In germline, CDR1 is MNHNS, CDR2 SASEGT. Trimming took 6 bases from V and 4 from J, leaving 12 bases between them. The CDR3 bases are TGTGCCAGCAGCGTAAATACGCTCTATGGCTACACCTTC. This translates into CASSVNTLYGYTF.